The 17 T cell receptor beta chains below come from one sample, sequenced in a study of early T cells in non-severe SARS-CoV-2 infection. TCRdb processed the 5' RACE reads anew with MiXCR; each CDR3 protein has one entry. The repertoire has tens of thousands of distinct CDR3 sequences, roughly 12% of them found once; the top ten carry roughly 5%. Source material: whole blood. Receptors were obtained from an adult who was a healthcare worker with PCR-confirmed SARS-CoV-2 infection or an uninfected control (not recorded which).

This clonotype was counted at least ten times. The chain recombines TRBV7-9 with TRBJ2-7, with a possible D match to TRBD1 (6 bases). CDR3 length: 15 amino acids. CDR1 and CDR2 (germline): SEHNR, FQNEAQ (reference sequence). Trimming removed 4 bases from V and 0 bases from J, with 13 bases in between. The CDR3 nucleotides read TGTGCCAGCAGCTCACTGGGGGCTAACTCCTACGAGCAGTACTTC. Translation gives CASSSLGANSYEQYF.

The V and J genes are TRBV29-1 and TRBJ1-2; 7 nucleotides agree with TRBD1. Germline assignment: CDR1 SQVTM and CDR2 ANQGSEA. V dropped 6 bases and J dropped 8; count of bases not matched to a gene: 3. The CDR3 is 10 residues long. This CDR3 is CSVRTGGYTF. CDR3 sequence (DNA): TGCAGCGTCCGGACAGGCGGCTACACCTTC.

The sample holds a few counts of this clonotype. V gene TRBV18 combines with J gene TRBJ1-1; D is undetermined. V was trimmed by 6 bases and J by 4 bases, leaving 15 bases between them. Germline loops: CDR1 KGHSH, CDR2 LQKENI. This CDR3 comprises 14 residues. The CDR3 DNA reads TGTGCCAGCTCCCCCACCCCAGCGGGCACTGAAGCTTTCTTT. This gives the protein CASSPTPAGTEAFF.

This chain connects TRBV27 to TRBJ2-4; the D gene could be TRBD1 or TRBD2 (5 bases each). Trimming took off 4 bases at V and 4 bases at J, with 8 bases between the two ends. Germline values: CDR1 MNHEY, CDR2 SMNVEV (reference sequence). This CDR3 contains 13 residues. In nucleotides, the CDR3 is TGTGCCAGCAGTTGGGGACCGAAAAACATTCAGTACTTC. Translation: CASSWGPKNIQYF.

This clonotype was observed a few times. The chain recombines TRBV5-4 with TRBJ2-3; D possibly corresponds to TRBD1 (5 bases). Looked up from germline, CDR1 is SGHNT and CDR2 is YYREEE (reference sequence). CDR3 size: 14 residues. Trimming left V 1 base short and J 0 bases short, with 6 bases between. The CDR3 DNA sequence: TGTGCCAGCAGCTTGCAGGGAAGCACAGATACGCAGTATTTT. This gives the protein CASSLQGSTDTQYF.

The sample holds many counts of this clonotype. V gene TRBV3-1 combines with J gene TRBJ2-4, with D possibly being TRBD2 (6 bases). Germline CDR1 and CDR2: LGHDT and YNNKEL (reference sequence). V was pared by 0 bases and J by 0 bases, with 18 bases between. This CDR3 is 19 amino acids long. The CDR3 sequence is CASSQDFGGADLAKNIQYF. The CDR3 DNA reads as TGTGCCAGCAGCCAAGATTTCGGGGGAGCGGACCTAGCCAAAAACATTCAGTACTTC.

The chain is built from TRBV2 and TRBJ1-1, with D tentatively TRBD1 (5 bases). The germline CDR1 and CDR2 sequences are SNHLY and FYNNEI. This CDR3 has 15 amino acids. Deletions cut 2 bases from V and 2 bases from J, with 12 bases between. This CDR3 is CASSEQGLTNTEAFF. Written as DNA, the CDR3 is TGTGCCAGCAGTGAACAGGGCCTTACCAACACTGAAGCTTTCTTT.

V is TRBV20-1 and J is TRBJ1-2, with TRBD1 as a possible D gene (5 bases). V lost 7 bases and J 0 bases, leaving 9 bases between the germline ends. Germline loops: CDR1 DFQATT, CDR2 SNEGSKA (reference sequence). This CDR3 is 12 amino acids long. In DNA form, the CDR3 reads TGCAGTGGGACAAGGCCTAACTATGGCTACACCTTC. Translation: CSGTRPNYGYTF.

This clonotype was seen many times. V gene TRBV29-1 combines with J gene TRBJ2-1; D ambiguous. The germline V gene has CDR1 SQVTM and CDR2 ANQGSEA. V lost 5 bases and J 6 bases, leaving 17 bases between the germline ends. The CDR3 is 14 amino acids. The CDR3 DNA is TGCAGCGTTCCTTCTCCCTCTACTTCCAATGAGCAGTTCTTC. This gives the protein CSVPSPSTSNEQFF.

V is TRBV12-3 or TRBV12-4 and J is TRBJ2-3, with D unresolved. The CDR3 has 11 amino acids. With 0 bases removed from V and 8 bases from J, the gap between germline ends came to 3 bases. CDR3 sequence: CASSLAGTQYF. CDR3 nucleotide sequence: TGTGCCAGCAGTTTAGCGGGTACGCAGTATTTT.

In this sample, this clonotype turned up a few times. The rearrangement joins TRBV9 to TRBJ1-1; the D is unclear. Trimming removed 0 bases at V and 0 bases at J, with 3 bases between. CDR1 and CDR2 (germline): SGDLS, YYNGEE. This CDR3 contains 13 residues. As DNA, the CDR3 is TGTGCCAGCAGCGTAGCGATGAACACTGAAGCTTTCTTT. Its protein is CASSVAMNTEAFF.

This clonotype was picked up a small number of times. The V gene is TRBV10-3, the J gene TRBJ1-1, with D perhaps matching TRBD1 (5 bases). CDR1 is ENHRY and CDR2 is SYGVKD in the germline V gene. V dropped 10 bases and J dropped 4 bases, with 16 bases sitting between them. The CDR3 sequence is 13 residues long. CDR3 region: CATRGTGPTEAFF. CDR3 nucleotides: TGTGCCACCCGCGGCACAGGCCCCACTGAAGCTTTCTTT.

In this sample, this clonotype turned up many times. The CDR3 region is CASSDSVFSYEQYF. CDR3 in DNA: TGTGCCAGCAGTGATTCGGTCTTCTCCTACGAGCAGTACTTC. The rearrangement links TRBV25-1 to TRBJ2-7; D gene unclear. CDR1 and CDR2 from the germline V gene are MGHDK and SYGVNS. V lost 3 bases and J 0 bases, leaving 9 bases between the germline ends. The length of the CDR3 is 14 residues.

This clonotype has ten or more counts. V and J are TRBV20-1 and TRBJ1-4; D ambiguous. Germline CDR1 reads DFQATT; CDR2 reads SNEGSKA (reference sequence). The CDR3 totals 14 residues. The V end was cut by 6 bases, the J end by 6 bases, with 17 bases between. The CDR3 here is CSAEPGGSDEKLFF. The DNA of the CDR3 is TGCAGTGCCGAACCGGGCGGAAGCGATGAAAAACTGTTTTTT.

CDR3 protein: CASSQVSGHGEAFF. CDR3 bases: TGCGCCAGCAGCCAAGTTTCAGGACACGGGGAAGCTTTCTTT. The J gene is TRBJ1-1, the V gene TRBV4-1, with D possibly matching TRBD1 (5 bases). The CDR3 spans 14 residues. The germline gives CDR1 MGHRA, CDR2 YSYEKL. Trimming removed 1 base at V and 8 bases at J, with 14 bases between.

The chain employs TRBV7-8 and TRBJ1-1; weak D call: TRBD1 (5 bases). The germline V gene has CDR1 SGHVS and CDR2 FQNEAQ. Trimming left V 4 bases short and J 0 bases short, with 15 bases between. The CDR3 has 16 amino acids. This chain's CDR3 is CASSSTLGGLNTEAFF. CDR3 sequence (DNA): TGTGCCAGCAGCTCCACCTTGGGGGGACTGAACACTGAAGCTTTCTTT.

This chain uses TRBV7-6 with TRBJ1-1, with D perhaps TRBD1 (5 bases). This CDR3 region has 13 residues. CDR1 is SGHVS, CDR2 FNYEAQ, per germline. V gave up 4 bases and J gave up 1 base, with 7 bases separating them. The CDR3 DNA reads as TGTGCCAGCAGCTGGGACCGGAACACTGAAGCTTTCTTT. This sequence encodes CASSWDRNTEAFF.